This T cell receptor beta chain was captured by sequencing in a study of T cells in localized non-small cell lung cancer. The table came from immunoSEQ multiplex PCR; TCRdb's copy has only in-frame clones and leaves some out. The table has around 40,000 clones, 75% to 90% seen once; the top ten hold almost 6.5%. The ends were cut back, 1 base at V and 2 bases at J, with 9 bases in the middle. The CDR3 totals 14 residues. CDR1 is LGHNA, CDR2 YSLEER, per germline. General study points: Heterogeneity stays possible, as sequencing covered only one tumor region. The study linked higher blood T cell density to longer overall survival. Across samples, adjacent lung featured a median around 55 of the top 100 tumor clones.

A remark on this clone: What it binds is not known.

V gene TRBV4-3 combines with J gene TRBJ2-7, with D tentatively TRBD1 (7 bases). The clonotype originates from a man aged 35 to 70 with stage I lung adenocarcinoma. The specimen comprised peripheral blood, sampled before any cancer treatment. This CDR3 is CASSQARGAYEQYF. CDR3 DNA sequence: TGCGCCAGCAGCCAAGCCAGGGGGGCCTACGAGCAGTACTTC.